This T cell receptor (beta chain) is from a study of T cell responses to AZD1222 COVID-19 vaccine. The data were produced by immunoSEQ multiplex PCR, yet TCRdb's version contains in-frame clones alone and is incomplete. The sample lists 150,000 or so clones; roughly 92% were seen once. Germline CDR1 and CDR2: SQVTM and ANQGSEA. The CDR3 consists of 15 residues. Trimming took 6 bases from V and 8 from J; bases not matched to a gene: 11. Study results and limitations: Spike-specific TCR breadth and depth both grew after two AZD1222 doses. The donor group comprised mostly white British people and more females; the analysis possibly underestimated clonal diversity.

On this clone itself: Its antigen remains unidentified.

This receptor was identified in an adult in good health. Sample: peripheral blood, taken on day 0 of AZD1222 vaccination. The chain is built from TRBV29-1 and TRBJ2-1; 12 nucleotides agree with TRBD2. Here the CDR3 reads CSVGARLAGVYEQFF. The CDR3 bases are TGCAGCGTGGGGGCCCGACTAGCGGGAGTCTATGAGCAGTTCTTC.